This TCR beta chain appears in the sequencing data of a study of blood T cell repertoires in COVID-19. Study-wide background: T cells, B-cell-depleted T cells, or PBMCs provided the cDNA or gDNA that served as material.

Per germline, CDR1 LGHDT and CDR2 YNNKEL (reference sequence). The CDR3 has 14 amino acids. With 2 bases clipped from V and 4 bases from J, the junction kept 1 base outside the gene matches. How the authors handled the data: Estimation of nucleated cell counts relied on the amplification of reference gene primers. The method was immunoSEQ multiplex PCR; TCRdb's version includes in-frame clones alone and lacks a portion of them. The V and J calls and clone size were taken over from that table, and D and trimming were inferred from the DNA. The sample shows approximately 120,000 clones, roughly four fifths of them seen only once. This clone was recorded once.

J is TRBJ1-5 and V is TRBV3-1 (or the pseudogene TRBV3-2); 8 positions match TRBD1. The clonotype was recovered from a human donor in a cohort sampled during active COVID-19. Specimen: peripheral blood. The CDR3 bases are TGTGCCAGCAGCCAAACAGGGGGAAATCAGCCCCAGCATTTT. It is translated as CASSQTGGNQPQHF.